This TCR beta chain was captured by sequencing in a study of T cell changes during pregnancy in multiple sclerosis. This table comes from immunoSEQ multiplex PCR, and its TCRdb copy is limited to in-frame clones, with some not included. This table holds tens of thousands of clones, 80% to 95% found once. The source of this sequence is a female donor with multiple sclerosis, enrolled in a pregnancy study. Here the sequenced sample was peripheral blood, taken in the third trimester of pregnancy.

DNA of the CDR3: TGTGCCAGCAGGCCCGGGACAGTAGTAGGCGGGGAGCTGTTTTTT. Protein product: CASRPGTVVGGELFF. The chain is built from TRBV2 and TRBJ2-2, with 7 nucleotides matching TRBD1. Trimming took 6 bases from V and 7 from J; bases not matched to a gene: 11. The CDR3 consists of 15 residues. In germline, CDR1 is SNHLY, CDR2 FYNNEI. The full variable domain, in which reference TRBV2 and TRBJ2-2 provide the parts outside the CDR3, is EPEVTQTPSHQVTQMGQEVILRCVPISNHLYFYWYRQILGQKVEFLVSFYNNEISEKSEIFDDQFSVERPDGSNFTLKIRSTKLEDSAMYFCASRPGTVVGGELFFGEGSRLTVL.